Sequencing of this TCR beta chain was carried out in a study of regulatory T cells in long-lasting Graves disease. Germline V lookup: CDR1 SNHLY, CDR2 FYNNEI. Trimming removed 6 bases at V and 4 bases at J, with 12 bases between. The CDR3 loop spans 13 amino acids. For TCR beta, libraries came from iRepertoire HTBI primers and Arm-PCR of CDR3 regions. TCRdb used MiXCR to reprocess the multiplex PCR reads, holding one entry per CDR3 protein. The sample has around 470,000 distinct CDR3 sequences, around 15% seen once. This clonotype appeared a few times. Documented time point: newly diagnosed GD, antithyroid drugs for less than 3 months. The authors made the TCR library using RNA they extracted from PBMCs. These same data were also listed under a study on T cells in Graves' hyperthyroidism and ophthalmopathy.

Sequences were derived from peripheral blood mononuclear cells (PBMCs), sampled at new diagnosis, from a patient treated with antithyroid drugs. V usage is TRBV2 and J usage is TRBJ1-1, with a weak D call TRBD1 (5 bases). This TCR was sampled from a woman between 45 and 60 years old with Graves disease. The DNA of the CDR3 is TGTGCCAGCAGGGGGGTAGGGAGCACTGAAGCTTTCTTT. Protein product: CASRGVGSTEAFF.